These T cell receptor beta chains were read from a single sample in a study of shared clonotypes between healthy human individuals. Only in-frame clones appear in the TCRdb table, and some are missing; sequencing was by immunoSEQ multiplex PCR. The data hold over a million clones, with roughly 80% observed a single time. The sequencing sample was made of memory CD4+ T cells sorted from blood. The origin of the receptors is a young man in good health. Each CDR3 is given with its conserved first and last residue. D genes are given only for firm matches. Expanded clones are given a class, and other clones once, few, many or no size at all.

-	TRBV10-3	TRBJ2-3	-	TGTGCCATCAGGGGGACCGGGGGTTACACAGATACGCAGTATTTT	CAIRGTGGYTDTQYF
few	TRBV5-1	TRBJ1-6	TRBD1	TGCGCCAGCAGCTTGGGGGGACAGAATTCACCCCTCCACTTT	CASSLGGQNSPLHF
-	TRBV5-6	TRBJ2-5	-	TGTGCCAGCAGCTTTGGAGGGAAGCAAGAGACCCAGTACTTC	CASSFGGKQETQYF
-	TRBV9	TRBJ2-5	-	TGTGCCAGCAGCGCGCAAGAGACCCAGTACTTC	CASSAQETQYF
-	TRBV6-5	TRBJ1-2	-	TGTGCCAGCAGCTGGACAGCCCCCCCGAACTATGGCTACACCTTC	CASSWTAPPNYGYTF
-	TRBV9	TRBJ1-2	TRBD1	TGTGCCAGCAGCGTAGTGCAGGGGGCCGGCTTAAGGGATGGCTACACCTTC	CASSVVQGAGLRDGYTF
-	TRBV15	TRBJ2-2	-	TGTGCCACCAGCAGAGGTACCGGGGAGCTGTTTTTT	CATSRGTGELFF
-	TRBV4-3	TRBJ2-3	-	TGCGCCAGCAGCCAAGTGACTAGCACAGATACGCAGTATTTT	CASSQVTSTDTQYF
-	TRBV30	TRBJ2-3	-	TGTGCCTGGAGCTTTCTCGGACACCCAACAGATACGCAGTATTTT	CAWSFLGHPTDTQYF
few	TRBV6-1	TRBJ1-5	-	TGTGCCAGCAGTATAAACGGGGTCCATCAGCCCCAGCATTTT	CASSINGVHQPQHF
-	TRBV7-2	TRBJ2-3	TRBD2	TGTGCCAGCAGCTCGGGCCCCCTAGCGGGAGGGCCCGTAGATACGCAGTATTTT	CASSSGPLAGGPVDTQYF
-	TRBV5-6	TRBJ2-5	TRBD1	TGTGCCAGCAGCTTGGGCGGGACAGGGAAGTTAGAGGAGACCCAGTACTTC	CASSLGGTGKLEETQYF
-	TRBV18	TRBJ2-2	TRBD1	TGTGCCAGCTCGTTCGGGACAGGGTTCACCGGGGAGCTGTTTTTT	CASSFGTGFTGELFF
-	TRBV6-1	TRBJ1-6	-	TGTGCCAGCAGTAGCCGGGACAATAATTCACCCCTCCACTTT	CASSSRDNNSPLHF
few	TRBV10-1	TRBJ1-1	-	TGCGCCAGCAGCCCAACTCGGGGAGAGACTGAAGCTTTCTTT	CASSPTRGETEAFF
-	TRBV6-4	TRBJ2-1	TRBD2	TGTGCCAGCAGTGAACTAGCGGGAGGTGGCTACAATGAGCAGTTCTTC	CASSELAGGGYNEQFF
-	TRBV27	TRBJ2-7	TRBD1	TGTGCCAGCAGTTCGGGACAGGGGATAGGCGAGCAGTACTTC	CASSSGQGIGEQYF
-	TRBV18	TRBJ1-4	TRBD1	TGTGCCAGCTCCCCACAGGGGGGGATATTTGAAAAACTGTTTTTT	CASSPQGGIFEKLFF
-	TRBV10-3	TRBJ2-3	-	TGTGCCATCAGTGTGGGGTTTGGAGGGGGCGCAACAGATACGCAGTATTTT	CAISVGFGGGATDTQYF
-	TRBV7-9	TRBJ2-5	-	TGTGCCAGCAGCTTAGGGGTCGGCCAAGAGACCCAGTACTTC	CASSLGVGQETQYF
few	TRBV30	TRBJ2-7	-	TGTGCCTGGAGTCCGACAGGATTCTACGAGCAGTACTTC	CAWSPTGFYEQYF
-	TRBV30	TRBJ2-5	-	TGTGCCTGGATGGTGGGCAGCCGGGCAGAGACCCAGTACTTC	CAWMVGSRAETQYF
once	TRBV28	TRBJ2-7	TRBD1	TGTGCCAGCCGAACCGGGACAGGGACCTACGAGCAGTACTTC	CASRTGTGTYEQYF
-	TRBV7-7	TRBJ2-7	TRBD1	TGTGCTAGCAGCTTAGGCAGGGGGTACGAGCAGTACTTC	CASSLGRGYEQYF
-	TRBV18	TRBJ2-7	-	TGTGCCAGCTCACCCTCCGGAGAGGGGTACGAGCAGTACTTC	CASSPSGEGYEQYF
-	TRBV5-6	TRBJ1-1	TRBD1	TGTGCCAGCAGCGGGGGACAGCTGAACACTGAAGCTTTCTTT	CASSGGQLNTEAFF
-	TRBV5-1	TRBJ2-2	TRBD1	TGCGCCAGCAGCTTGGCCGTGGCAGGGGGCACCGGGGAGCTGTTTTTT	CASSLAVAGGTGELFF
-	TRBV19	TRBJ1-6	-	TGTGCCAGCGGATACAGCTCCTATAATTCACCCCTCCACTTT	CASGYSSYNSPLHF
-	TRBV30	TRBJ2-7	-	TGTGCCTGGACTCGACAAGAGGCAGGCTCCTACGAGCAGTACTTC	CAWTRQEAGSYEQYF
-	TRBV29-1	TRBJ2-5	-	TGCAGCGTTGGCCGGACATTGGGAGAGACCCAGTACTTC	CSVGRTLGETQYF
few	TRBV5-6	TRBJ1-4	-	TGTGCCAGCAGCTGGACCAGTAAGGTCGGAACTAATGAAAAACTGTTTTTT	CASSWTSKVGTNEKLFF
once	TRBV7-2	TRBJ2-1	TRBD2	TGTGCCAGCAGACTACTAGCGGGAGGTTATGAGCAGTTCTTC	CASRLLAGGYEQFF
-	TRBV7-8	TRBJ1-4	TRBD1	TGTGCCAGCACCGCCGGGACAGGGAGAACTAATGAAAAACTGTTTTTT	CASTAGTGRTNEKLFF
-	TRBV30	TRBJ1-6	-	TGTGCCTGGAGCCTGGACGGTTTTAATTCACCCCTCCACTTT	CAWSLDGFNSPLHF
-	TRBV2	TRBJ1-6	-	TGTGCCAGCAGTGAATCGCGGGGTTCACCCCTCCACTTT	CASSESRGSPLHF
-	TRBV2	TRBJ2-5	-	TGTGCCAGCAGTGGTCCGGGGCTGCCCCAGTACTTC	CASSGPGLPQYF
-	TRBV11-2	TRBJ2-3	-	TGTGCCAGCAGCTACGGACCAGGCACCAGCACAGATACGCAGTATTTT	CASSYGPGTSTDTQYF
-	TRBV28	TRBJ1-1	TRBD1	TGTGCCAGCAGTTCCCCGGGACAGGCCACTGAAGCTTTCTTT	CASSSPGQATEAFF
-	TRBV7-9	TRBJ2-1	-	TGTGCCAGCAGCTTAGTCAGCGATGAGCAGTTCTTC	CASSLVSDEQFF
-	TRBV29-1	TRBJ2-3	-	TGCAGCGTTGAAGACGGGGGTCAGACAGATACGCAGTATTTT	CSVEDGGQTDTQYF
few	TRBV19	TRBJ2-2	-	TGTGCCAGTAGTATGATGACTAGAGACACCGGGGAGCTGTTTTTT	CASSMMTRDTGELFF
few	TRBV6-5	TRBJ2-1	-	TGTGCCAGCAGTTCGCGGACGGGATCAGGTGAGCAGTTCTTC	CASSSRTGSGEQFF
-	TRBV7-8	TRBJ1-4	-	TGTGCCAGCAGCTTATTCCTGTCGGGGAATGAAAAACTGTTTTTT	CASSLFLSGNEKLFF
-	TRBV10-3	TRBJ2-2	TRBD2	TGTGCCATCAGCCTGGGACTAGCGGGGGGTGTCGGCACCGGGGAGCTGTTTTTT	CAISLGLAGGVGTGELFF
-	TRBV23-1	TRBJ1-1	TRBD1	TGCGCCAGCAGTCAATCGGGGGACAGGGGTATGAACACTGAAGCTTTCTTT	CASSQSGDRGMNTEAFF